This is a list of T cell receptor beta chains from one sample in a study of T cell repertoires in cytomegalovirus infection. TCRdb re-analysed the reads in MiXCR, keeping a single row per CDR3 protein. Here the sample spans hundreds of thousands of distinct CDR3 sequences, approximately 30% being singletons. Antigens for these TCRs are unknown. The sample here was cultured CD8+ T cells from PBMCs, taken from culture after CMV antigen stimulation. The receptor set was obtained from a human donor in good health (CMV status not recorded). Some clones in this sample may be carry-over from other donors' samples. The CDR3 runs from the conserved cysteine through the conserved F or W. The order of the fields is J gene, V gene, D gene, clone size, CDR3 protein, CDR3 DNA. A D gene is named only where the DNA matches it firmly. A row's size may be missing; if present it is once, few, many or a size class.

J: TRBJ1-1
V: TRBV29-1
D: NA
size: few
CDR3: CSVPSMASEAFF
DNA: TGCAGCGTCCCTAGTATGGCTTCTGAAGCTTTCTTT

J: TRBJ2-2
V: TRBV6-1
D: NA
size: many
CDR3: CATNRQRYTGELFF
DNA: TGTGCCACGAATCGACAGAGATACACCGGGGAGCTGTTTTTT

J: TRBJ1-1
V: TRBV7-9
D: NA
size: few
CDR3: CASSSGGLALGTEAFF
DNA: TGTGCCAGCAGCTCGGGAGGACTCGCTTTAGGCACTGAAGCTTTCTTT

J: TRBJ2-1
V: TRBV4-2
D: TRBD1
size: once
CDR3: CASSQEPGTGIANNEQFF
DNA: TGTGCCAGCAGCCAAGAACCCGGGACAGGGATCGCAAACAATGAGCAGTTCTTC

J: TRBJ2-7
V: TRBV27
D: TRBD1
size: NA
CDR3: CASSWDRGESYEQYF
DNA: TGTGCCAGCAGTTGGGACAGGGGAGAATCCTACGAGCAGTACTTC

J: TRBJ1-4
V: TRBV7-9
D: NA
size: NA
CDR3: CASSSSEGYEKLFF
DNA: TGTGCCAGCAGCTCGTCAGAGGGGTATGAAAAACTGTTTTTT

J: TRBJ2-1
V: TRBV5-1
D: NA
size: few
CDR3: CASSYLGPNEQFF
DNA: TGCGCCAGCAGCTACTTGGGGCCCAATGAGCAGTTCTTC

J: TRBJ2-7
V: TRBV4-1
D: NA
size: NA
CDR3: CASSQDRAGLGLGSYEQYF
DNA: TGCGCCAGCAGCCAAGATAGGGCAGGGCTAGGCCTTGGCTCCTACGAGCAGTACTTC

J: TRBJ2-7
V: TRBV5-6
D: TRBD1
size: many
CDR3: CASSSGTGFYEQYF
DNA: TGTGCCAGCAGTTCCGGGACAGGTTTCTACGAGCAGTACTTC

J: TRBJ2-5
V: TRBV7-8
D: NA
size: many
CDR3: CASSLAGIETQYF
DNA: TGTGCCAGCAGCTTAGCGGGCATAGAGACCCAGTACTTC

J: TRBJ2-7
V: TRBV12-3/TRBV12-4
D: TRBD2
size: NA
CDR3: CASSPLRQRGALSYEQYF
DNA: TGTGCCAGCAGTCCTCTTCGGCAGCGGGGGGCCCTCTCCTACGAGCAGTACTTC

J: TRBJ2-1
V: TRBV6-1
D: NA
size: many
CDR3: CASSERGNYNEQFF
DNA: TGTGCCAGCAGTGAAAGGGGGAACTACAATGAGCAGTTCTTC

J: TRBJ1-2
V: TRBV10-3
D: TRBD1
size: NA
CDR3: CAIRDRGYGYTF
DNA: TGTGCCATCAGGGACAGGGGGTATGGCTACACCTTC

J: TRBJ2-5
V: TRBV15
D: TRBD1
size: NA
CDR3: CATSRWGQGEETQYF
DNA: TGTGCCACCAGCAGATGGGGACAGGGAGAAGAGACCCAGTACTTC

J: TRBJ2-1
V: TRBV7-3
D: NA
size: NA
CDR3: CASSQQPYNEQFF
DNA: TGTGCCAGCAGCCAACAGCCCTACAATGAGCAGTTCTTC

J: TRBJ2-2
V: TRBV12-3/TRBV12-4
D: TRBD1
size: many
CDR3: CASSLRQGIRTGELFF
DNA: TGTGCCAGCAGTTTACGACAGGGAATAAGGACCGGGGAGCTGTTTTTT

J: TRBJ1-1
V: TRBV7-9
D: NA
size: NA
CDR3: CASSLGRGEVFQNTEAFF
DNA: TGTGCCAGCAGCTTAGGAAGGGGCGAAGTCTTCCAGAACACTGAAGCTTTCTTT

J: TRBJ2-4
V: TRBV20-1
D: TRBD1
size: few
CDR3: CSARDAPGQGRNIQYF
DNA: TGCAGTGCTAGAGACGCCCCGGGACAGGGGAGGAACATTCAGTACTTC

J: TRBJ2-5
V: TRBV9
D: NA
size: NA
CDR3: CASSPDPGEETQYF
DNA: TGTGCCAGCAGCCCCGACCCAGGGGAAGAGACCCAGTACTTC

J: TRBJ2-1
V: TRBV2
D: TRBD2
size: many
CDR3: CASSGGAPWEQFF
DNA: TGTGCCAGCAGCGGGGGGGCTCCATGGGAGCAGTTCTTC

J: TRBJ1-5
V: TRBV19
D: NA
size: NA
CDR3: CASTLNRDGYQPQHF
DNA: TGTGCCAGTACCCTAAACCGGGACGGGTACCAGCCCCAGCATTTT

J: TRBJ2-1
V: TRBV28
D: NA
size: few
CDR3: CASSLFERDYNEQFF
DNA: TGTGCCAGCAGTTTATTTGAGAGGGACTACAATGAGCAGTTCTTC

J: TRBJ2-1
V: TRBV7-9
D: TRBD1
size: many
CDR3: CASLSRTGGYEQFF
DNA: TGTGCCAGCTTATCTCGGACAGGGGGCTATGAGCAGTTCTTC

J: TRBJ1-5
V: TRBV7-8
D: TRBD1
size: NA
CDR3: CASSLLRDREKYQPQHF
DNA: TGTGCCAGCAGCCTCCTTAGGGACAGGGAGAAATATCAGCCCCAGCATTTT

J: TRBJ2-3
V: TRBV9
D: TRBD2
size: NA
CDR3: CASGFGGTQVHTDTQYF
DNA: TGTGCCAGCGGCTTCGGGGGGACTCAAGTCCACACAGATACGCAGTATTTT

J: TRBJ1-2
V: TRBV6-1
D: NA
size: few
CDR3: CASSETTGINYGYTF
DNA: TGTGCCAGCAGTGAAACTACAGGGATTAACTATGGCTACACCTTC

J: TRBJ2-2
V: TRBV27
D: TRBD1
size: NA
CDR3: CASSPDRGNTGELFF
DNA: TGTGCCAGCAGCCCGGACAGGGGAAACACCGGGGAGCTGTTTTTT

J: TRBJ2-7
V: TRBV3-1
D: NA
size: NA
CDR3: CASSQDHRTPEQYF
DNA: TGTGCCAGCAGCCAAGATCATAGGACCCCGGAGCAGTACTTC

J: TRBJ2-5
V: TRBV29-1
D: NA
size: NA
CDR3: CSVEDVPSEYQETQYF
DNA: TGCAGCGTTGAAGATGTCCCATCCGAATACCAAGAGACCCAGTACTTC

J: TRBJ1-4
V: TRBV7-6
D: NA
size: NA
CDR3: CASSLGPGTDEKLFF
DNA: TGTGCCAGCAGCTTAGGGCCGGGAACTGATGAAAAACTGTTTTTT

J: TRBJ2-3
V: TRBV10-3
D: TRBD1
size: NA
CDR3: CAISGVDRGPDTQYF
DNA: TGTGCCATCAGTGGGGTGGACAGGGGGCCAGATACGCAGTATTTT

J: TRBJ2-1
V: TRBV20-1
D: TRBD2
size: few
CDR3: CSARDYKRGSVDEQFF
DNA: TGCAGTGCTAGAGATTATAAGCGGGGGTCGGTGGATGAGCAGTTCTTC

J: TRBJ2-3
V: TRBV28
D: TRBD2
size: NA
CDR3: CASSLGAGGITDTQYF
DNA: TGTGCCAGCAGTTTGGGAGCGGGGGGGATCACAGATACGCAGTATTTT

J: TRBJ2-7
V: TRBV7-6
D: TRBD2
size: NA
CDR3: CASSFTGGSGGEQYF
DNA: TGTGCCAGCAGCTTCACGGGAGGTAGCGGGGGAGAGCAGTACTTC

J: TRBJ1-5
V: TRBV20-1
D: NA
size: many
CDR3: CSALGFSNQPQHF
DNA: TGCAGTGCTCTAGGATTTAGCAATCAGCCCCAGCATTTT

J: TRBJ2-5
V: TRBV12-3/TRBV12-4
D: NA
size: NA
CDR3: CASSLAGAEWSQYF
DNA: TGTGCCAGCAGTTTAGCGGGGGCCGAATGGTCCCAGTACTTC

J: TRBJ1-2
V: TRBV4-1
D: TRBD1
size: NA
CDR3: CASRGQGSGYTF
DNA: TGCGCCAGCCGAGGACAGGGGTCTGGCTACACCTTC

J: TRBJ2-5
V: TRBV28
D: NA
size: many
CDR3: CASTPHPGGQETQYF
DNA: TGTGCCAGCACCCCTCACCCCGGGGGCCAAGAGACCCAGTACTTC